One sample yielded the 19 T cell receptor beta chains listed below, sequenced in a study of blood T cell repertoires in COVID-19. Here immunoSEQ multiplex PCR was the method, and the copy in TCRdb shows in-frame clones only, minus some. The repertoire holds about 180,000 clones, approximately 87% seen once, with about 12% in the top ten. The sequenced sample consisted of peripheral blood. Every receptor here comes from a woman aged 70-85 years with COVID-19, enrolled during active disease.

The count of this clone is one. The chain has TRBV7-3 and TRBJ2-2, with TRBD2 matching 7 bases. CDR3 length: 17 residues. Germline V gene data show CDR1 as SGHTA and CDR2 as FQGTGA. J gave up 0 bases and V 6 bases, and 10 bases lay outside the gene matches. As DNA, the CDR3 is TGTGCCAGCAGTCGGACTAGTCCCGACGCGAACACCGGGGAGCTGTTTTTT. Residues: CASSRTSPDANTGELFF.

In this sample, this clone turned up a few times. For the CDR3, the DNA is TGTGCCAGCGGGCGGGGAAACACTGAAGCTTTCTTT. Encoded protein: CASGRGNTEAFF. This chain joins TRBV3-1 (or the pseudogene TRBV3-2) and TRBJ1-1; D remains unclear. The CDR3 has 12 residues. Germline V gene data show CDR1 as LGHDT and CDR2 as YNNKEL (reference sequence). V lost 8 bases and J lost 2, with 9 bases in between.

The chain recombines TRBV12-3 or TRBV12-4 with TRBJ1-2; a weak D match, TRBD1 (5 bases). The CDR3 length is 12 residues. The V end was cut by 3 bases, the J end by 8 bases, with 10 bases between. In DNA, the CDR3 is TGTGCCAGCAGTTTGACAGTAGGAGGCTACACCTTC. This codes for CASSLTVGGYTF.

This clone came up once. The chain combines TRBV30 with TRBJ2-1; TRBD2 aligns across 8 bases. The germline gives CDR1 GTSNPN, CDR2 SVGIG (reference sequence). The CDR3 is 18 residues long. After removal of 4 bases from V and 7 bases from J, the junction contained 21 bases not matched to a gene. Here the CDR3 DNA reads TGTGCCTGGAATCCGGAGAAGATGAATGGCGGGAGGAAGAATGAGCAGTTCTTC. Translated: CAWNPEKMNGGRKNEQFF. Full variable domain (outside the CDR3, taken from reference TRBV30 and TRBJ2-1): SQTIHQWPATLVQPVGSPLSLECTVEGTSNPNLYWYRQAAGRGLQLLFYSVGIGQISSEVPQNLSASRPQDRQFILSSKKLLLSDSGFYLCAWNPEKMNGGRKNEQFFGPGTRLTVL.

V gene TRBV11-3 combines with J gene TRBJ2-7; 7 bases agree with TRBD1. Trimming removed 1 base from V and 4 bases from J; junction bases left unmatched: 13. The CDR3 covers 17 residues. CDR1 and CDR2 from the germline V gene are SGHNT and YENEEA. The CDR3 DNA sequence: TGTGCCAGCAGCTTAGTTGTTCCCTTCCAGGGGGAGTACGAGCAGTACTTC. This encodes CASSLVVPFQGEYEQYF. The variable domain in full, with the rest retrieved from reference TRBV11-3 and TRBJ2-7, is EAGVVQSPRYKIIEKKQPVAFWCNPISGHNTLYWYLQNLGQGPELLIRYENEEAVDDSQLPKDRFSAERLKGVDSTLKIQPAELGDSAVYLCASSLVVPFQGEYEQYFGPGTRLTVT.

In nucleotides, the CDR3 is TGTGCCAGCGCTCATAGCGGGAGAATAGAGACCCAGTACTTC. Translated, it gives CASAHSGRIETQYF. The chain joins TRBV2 to TRBJ2-5, with 9 bases that match TRBD2. V trimming: 8 bases; J trimming: 4 bases; junction bases outside the gene matches: 8. The CDR3 covers 14 residues. Germline CDR1 and CDR2: SNHLY and FYNNEI.

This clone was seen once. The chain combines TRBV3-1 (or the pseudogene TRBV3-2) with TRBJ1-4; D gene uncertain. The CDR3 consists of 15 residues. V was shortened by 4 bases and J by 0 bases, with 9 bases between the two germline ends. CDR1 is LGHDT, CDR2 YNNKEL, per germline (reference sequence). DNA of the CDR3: TGTGCCAGCAGCCTGCTGACAACAACTAATGAAAAACTGTTTTTT. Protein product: CASSLLTTTNEKLFF.

The CDR3 sequence: CASSTGQGFPSGYTF. CDR3 sequence (DNA): TGTGCCAGCAGTACTGGACAGGGTTTCCCTTCTGGCTACACCTTC. This sequence joins TRBV28 and TRBJ1-2, with 8 bases aligning to TRBD1. Germline loops: CDR1 MDHEN, CDR2 SYDVKM. V gave up 5 bases and J gave up 7 bases; unmatched junction bases: 12. The CDR3 loop spans 15 amino acids.

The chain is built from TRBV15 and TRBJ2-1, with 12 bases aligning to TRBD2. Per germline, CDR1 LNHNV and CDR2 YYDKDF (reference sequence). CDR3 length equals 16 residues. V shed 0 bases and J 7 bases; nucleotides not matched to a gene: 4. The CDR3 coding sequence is TGTGCCACCAGCAGAGAGGAGCTAGCGGGGGGGAATGAGCAGTTCTTC. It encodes CATSREELAGGNEQFF.

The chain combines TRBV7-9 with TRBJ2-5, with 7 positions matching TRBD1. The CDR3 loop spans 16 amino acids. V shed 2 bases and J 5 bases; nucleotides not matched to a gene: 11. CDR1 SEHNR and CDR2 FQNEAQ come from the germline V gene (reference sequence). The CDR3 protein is CASSLIGDSVRETQYF. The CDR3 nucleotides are TGTGCCAGCAGCTTAATTGGGGACAGCGTAAGGGAGACCCAGTACTTC.

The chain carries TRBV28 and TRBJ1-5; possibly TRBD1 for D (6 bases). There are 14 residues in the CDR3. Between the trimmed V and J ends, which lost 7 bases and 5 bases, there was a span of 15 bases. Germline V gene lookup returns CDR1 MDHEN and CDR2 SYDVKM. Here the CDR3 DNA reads TGTGCCAGCACTACCTCCGGGGGGCATCAGCCCCAGCATTTT. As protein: CASTTSGGHQPQHF.

CDR3: CASSLRGQGGEGYTF. In nucleotides, the CDR3 is TGTGCCAGCAGCCTCCGGGGACAGGGAGGAGAGGGCTACACCTTC. This chain uses TRBV3-1 (or the pseudogene TRBV3-2) with TRBJ1-2; 9 nucleotides match TRBD1. The CDR3 contains 15 residues. Germline V CDR1 and CDR2: LGHDT, YNNKEL (reference sequence). V gave up 4 bases and J gave up 8 bases; unmatched junction bases: 11.

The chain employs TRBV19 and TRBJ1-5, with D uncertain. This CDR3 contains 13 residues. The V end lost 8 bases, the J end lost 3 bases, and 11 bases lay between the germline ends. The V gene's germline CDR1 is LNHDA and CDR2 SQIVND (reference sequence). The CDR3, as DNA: TGTGCCAGTGGTGAACACCTCAATCAGCCCCAGCATTTT. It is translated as CASGEHLNQPQHF.

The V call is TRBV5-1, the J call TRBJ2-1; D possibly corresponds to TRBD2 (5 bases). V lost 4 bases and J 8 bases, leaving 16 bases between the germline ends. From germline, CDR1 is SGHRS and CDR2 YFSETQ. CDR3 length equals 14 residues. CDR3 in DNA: TGCGCCAGCAGCGAGGGAAGCCCCGGCGATGAGCAGTTCTTC. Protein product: CASSEGSPGDEQFF.

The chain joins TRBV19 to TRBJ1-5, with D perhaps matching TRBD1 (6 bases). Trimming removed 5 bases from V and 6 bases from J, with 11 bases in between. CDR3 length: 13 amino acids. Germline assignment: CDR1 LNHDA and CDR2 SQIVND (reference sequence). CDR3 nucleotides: TGTGCCAGTAGTGTTGGGGGCGTTCAGCCCCAGCATTTT. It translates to CASSVGGVQPQHF.

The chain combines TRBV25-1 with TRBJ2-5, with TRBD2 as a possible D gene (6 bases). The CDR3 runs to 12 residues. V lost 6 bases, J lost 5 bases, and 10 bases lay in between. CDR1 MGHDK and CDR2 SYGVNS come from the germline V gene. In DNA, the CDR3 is TGTGCCAGCAGAGGAGGGTCGGAGACCCAGTACTTC. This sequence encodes CASRGGSETQYF.

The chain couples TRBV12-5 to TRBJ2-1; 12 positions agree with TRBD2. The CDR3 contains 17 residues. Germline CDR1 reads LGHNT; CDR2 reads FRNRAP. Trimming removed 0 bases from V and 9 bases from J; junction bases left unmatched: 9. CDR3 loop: CASGLVPLAGGRIEQFF. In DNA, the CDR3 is TGTGCTAGTGGTTTGGTCCCCCTAGCGGGGGGGCGAATTGAGCAGTTCTTC.

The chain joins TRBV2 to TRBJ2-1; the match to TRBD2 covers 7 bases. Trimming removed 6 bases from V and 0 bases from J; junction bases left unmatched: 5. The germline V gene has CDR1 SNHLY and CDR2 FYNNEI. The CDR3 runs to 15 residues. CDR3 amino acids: CASRTRGSSYNEQFF. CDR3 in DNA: TGTGCCAGCAGGACGCGGGGGAGCTCCTACAATGAGCAGTTCTTC. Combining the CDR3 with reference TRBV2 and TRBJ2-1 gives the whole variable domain EPEVTQTPSHQVTQMGQEVILRCVPISNHLYFYWYRQILGQKVEFLVSFYNNEISEKSEIFDDQFSVERPDGSNFTLKIRSTKLEDSAMYFCASRTRGSSYNEQFFGPGTRLTVL.

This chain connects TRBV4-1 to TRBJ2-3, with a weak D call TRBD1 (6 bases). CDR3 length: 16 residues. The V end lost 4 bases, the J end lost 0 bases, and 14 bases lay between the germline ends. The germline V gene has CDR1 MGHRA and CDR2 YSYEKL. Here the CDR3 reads CASSPGWGRSTDTQYF. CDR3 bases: TGCGCCAGCAGCCCTGGGTGGGGGCGTAGCACAGATACGCAGTATTTT.